The 27 T cell receptor beta chains reported below all come from one sample, sequenced in a study of T cell responses to AZD1222 COVID-19 vaccine. Some clones are missing from TCRdb's copy, which holds only in-frame ones; the method was immunoSEQ multiplex PCR. Altogether about 48,000 clones are present, 80% to 90% being singletons, with the ten largest covering 5.5% to 8%. The source material was peripheral blood, sampled 28 days after the second AZD1222 dose. These receptors were taken from an adult who received the AZD1222 COVID-19 vaccine.

CDR3 in DNA: TGTGCCAGCAGTCCCTCAAAGACTAGCGGGAGGGCCCGGATCTATTTCCAAGAGACCCAGTACTTC. Amino acid sequence: CASSPSKTSGRARIYFQETQYF. The V gene is TRBV27, the J gene TRBJ2-5, with 14 bases identical to TRBD2. J lost 1 base, V lost 5 bases, and 21 bases had no gene match. This CDR3 contains 22 residues. CDR1 and CDR2 from the germline V gene are MNHEY and SMNVEV (reference sequence).

The chain uses TRBV5-1 and TRBJ2-5; D might be TRBD1 (6 bases). The length of the CDR3 is 14 residues. Germline CDR1 SGHRS, CDR2 YFSETQ. V lost 0 bases to trimming and J lost 5 bases, with 11 bases between them. Written as DNA, the CDR3 is TGCGCCAGCAGCTTGGGACAGGTTGGGGAGACCCAGTACTTC. Amino acid sequence: CASSLGQVGETQYF. Supplemented by reference TRBV5-1 and TRBJ2-5, the full variable domain reads KAGVTQTPRYLIKTRGQQVTLSCSPISGHRSVSWYQQTPGQGLQFLFEYFSETQRNKGNFPGRFSGRQFSNSRSEMNVSTLELGDSALYLCASSLGQVGETQYFGPGTRLLVL.

This sequence joins TRBV15 and TRBJ2-1; D might be TRBD1 (6 bases). The ends were cut back, 2 bases at V and 8 bases at J, with 13 bases in the middle. CDR1 is LNHNV and CDR2 is YYDKDF in the germline V gene (reference sequence). The length of the CDR3 is 14 residues. The CDR3 coding sequence is TGTGCCACCAGCAGATCACAGGGTTTCGATGAGCAGTTCTTC. Translation gives CATSRSQGFDEQFF. The variable domain in full, with the rest retrieved from reference TRBV15 and TRBJ2-1, is DAMVIQNPRYQVTQFGKPVTLSCSQTLNHNVMYWYQQKSSQAPKLLFHYYDKDFNNEADTPDNFQSRRPNTSFCFLDIRSPGLGDTAMYLCATSRSQGFDEQFFGPGTRLTVL.

The chain recombines TRBV12-3 or TRBV12-4 with TRBJ1-2, with D unclear. V dropped 0 bases and J dropped 8 bases, with 7 bases sitting between them. The length of the CDR3 is 12 residues. The CDR3 spells CASSLAGPGYTF. CDR3 in DNA: TGTGCCAGCAGTTTAGCAGGCCCCGGCTACACCTTC.

This rearrangement joins TRBV6-1 to TRBJ1-6; 10 nucleotides line up with TRBD1. The CDR3 is made up of 16 amino acids. Germline CDR1 is MNHNS and CDR2 is SASEGT. V trimming: 4 bases; J trimming: 10 bases; junction bases outside the gene matches: 10. The CDR3 DNA reads as TGTGCCAGCAGTGTAGAGACAGGGGGCGGAAACTCACCCCTCCACTTT. Its translation: CASSVETGGGNSPLHF.

CDR3 coding DNA: TGTGCCAGCAGCGTCAGCTCACCGGGGCAGCAGTACTTC. As protein: CASSVSSPGQQYF. The J gene is TRBJ2-7, the V gene TRBV9, with D possibly being TRBD1 or TRBD2 (5 bases each). V lost 2 bases and J 8 bases, leaving 14 bases between the germline ends. This CDR3 comprises 13 residues. CDR1 SGDLS and CDR2 YYNGEE come from the germline V gene.

V and J are TRBV18 and TRBJ2-7; D may be TRBD1 (6 bases). Germline V gene data show CDR1 as KGHSH and CDR2 as LQKENI. V was trimmed by 6 bases and J by 3 bases, leaving 12 bases between them. The CDR3 runs 13 residues. DNA for the CDR3: TGTGCCAGCTCGACAGGACTTAACTACGAGCAGTACTTC. Translation: CASSTGLNYEQYF.

The chain uses TRBV21-1 and TRBJ1-2. TRBV21-1 is classified as a pseudogene. CDR3 length: 14 amino acids. The CDR3 is CASSKADGSYGYTF. Written as DNA, the CDR3 is TGTGCCAGCAGCAAAGCCGACGGATCCTATGGCTACACCTTC.

The chain links TRBV2 to TRBJ2-7; tentatively, D is TRBD1 (5 bases). The CDR3 extends over 14 amino acids. The germline V gene has CDR1 SNHLY and CDR2 FYNNEI. The V gene lost 2 bases and the J gene lost 5 bases, with 13 bases spanning the gap. CDR3 bases: TGTGCCAGCAGTGAAAGGGGAACTGTCCACGAGCAGTACTTC. Encoded protein: CASSERGTVHEQYF.

The V gene is TRBV7-8, the J gene TRBJ2-3; 8 nucleotides line up with TRBD2. This CDR3 contains 18 residues. V trimming: 4 bases; J trimming: 1 base; junction bases outside the gene matches: 13. Germline assignment: CDR1 SGHVS and CDR2 FQNEAQ. Written as DNA, the CDR3 is TGTGCCAGCAGCTCCCGGGAGAGGAGCGGGAGAGGCACAGATACGCAGTATTTT. Its translation: CASSSRERSGRGTDTQYF.

CDR3 protein: CASSVATREHGELFF. DNA of the CDR3: TGTGCCAGCAGCGTAGCTACGCGGGAGCACGGGGAGCTGTTTTTT. The V call is TRBV9, the J call TRBJ2-2; 7 positions match TRBD2. This CDR3 spans 15 amino acids. The trim removed 0 bases at V and 7 bases at J, leaving 6 bases unmatched. CDR1 and CDR2 from the germline V gene are SGDLS and YYNGEE.

The chain carries TRBV3-1 (or the pseudogene TRBV3-2) and TRBJ2-6, with unresolved D. The V end lost 0 bases, the J end lost 1 base, and 10 bases lay between the germline ends. The CDR3 contains 17 residues. CDR1 LGHDT and CDR2 YNNKEL come from the germline V gene (reference sequence). The DNA of the CDR3 is TGTGCCAGCAGCCAAGATTTTCGGCAATCTGGGGCCAACGTCCTGACTTTC. It yields the protein CASSQDFRQSGANVLTF.

The CDR3 is CASSGRAGNEQFF. CDR3 in DNA: TGTGCCAGCAGCGGGAGGGCCGGCAATGAGCAGTTCTTC. The J gene is TRBJ2-1, the V gene TRBV27, with 8 positions matching TRBD2. There are 13 residues in the CDR3. From germline, CDR1 is MNHEY and CDR2 SMNVEV (reference sequence). V lost 6 bases and J lost 6; bases outside the gene matches: 4.

A few counts support this clone. V usage is TRBV7-9 and J usage is TRBJ1-1; the D gene is possibly TRBD1 (5 bases). Germline-derived CDR1 and CDR2 are SEHNR and FQNEAQ (reference sequence). The CDR3 extends over 15 amino acids. The V gene lost 5 bases and the J gene lost 1 base, with 14 bases spanning the gap. This chain's CDR3 is CASSHNRFSNTEAFF. The CDR3, as DNA: TGTGCCAGCAGCCATAACAGGTTCTCGAACACTGAAGCTTTCTTT.

The gene calls are TRBV25-1 and TRBJ2-7; possibly TRBD1 or TRBD2 for D (5 bases each). Germline V gene lookup returns CDR1 MGHDK and CDR2 SYGVNS. Trimming removed 3 bases at V and 4 bases at J, with 13 bases between. The CDR3 sequence is 14 residues long. The CDR3, as DNA: TGTGCCAGCAGTGAGGGGTCCTGGGGGTACGAGCAGTACTTC. This sequence encodes CASSEGSWGYEQYF.

V and J are TRBV7-3 and TRBJ1-2, with TRBD1 identical over 7 bases. CDR3 length equals 13 residues. J was trimmed by 2 bases and V by 5 bases; bases with no gene match: 2. CDR1 and CDR2 from the germline V gene are SGHTA and FQGTGA. CDR3 nucleotide sequence: TGTGCCAGCAGCCAGGGGGGGAACTATGGCTACACCTTC. Translated, it gives CASSQGGNYGYTF.

The chain uses TRBV24-1 and TRBJ1-6, with 8 nucleotides matching TRBD1. The ends lost 3 bases at V and 0 bases at J; junction bases unmatched: 3. Germline V CDR1 and CDR2: KGHDR, SFDVKD. CDR3 size: 17 residues. The CDR3 is CATSDLGQGSYNSPLHF. The CDR3 DNA reads TGTGCCACCAGTGATCTCGGACAGGGCTCCTATAATTCACCCCTCCACTTT.

The V and J genes are TRBV20-1 and TRBJ2-7; the match to TRBD2 covers 8 bases. With 3 bases clipped from V and 9 bases from J, the junction kept 13 bases outside the gene matches. The CDR3 sequence is 14 residues long. CDR1 DFQATT and CDR2 SNEGSKA come from the germline V gene (reference sequence). The DNA of the CDR3 is TGCAGTGCTAGTCTGACTAGCGACCCGAGCGGGCAGTACTTC. Translation: CSASLTSDPSGQYF.

The chain has TRBV5-1 and TRBJ1-2; 8 nucleotides match TRBD1. Germline values: CDR1 SGHRS, CDR2 YFSETQ. The CDR3 loop spans 17 amino acids. Unmatched junction bases numbered 16, after V lost 1 base and J lost 8 bases. The CDR3 sequence: CASSLNRDRLNGGGYTF. The CDR3 nucleotides are TGCGCCAGCAGCTTGAACCGGGACAGGCTAAACGGCGGGGGCTACACCTTC.

V usage is TRBV28 and J usage is TRBJ2-1; D is perhaps TRBD1 or TRBD2 (6 bases each). Trimming took off 3 bases at V and 8 bases at J, with 29 bases between the two ends. Germline-derived CDR1 and CDR2 are MDHEN and SYDVKM. The CDR3 totals 19 residues. The CDR3 sequence is CASSLGAGLGGTLFDEQFF. The CDR3 DNA reads as TGTGCCAGCAGTTTGGGGGCCGGATTGGGCGGGACGCTTTTCGATGAGCAGTTCTTC. Combining the CDR3 with reference TRBV28 and TRBJ2-1 gives the whole variable domain DVKVTQSSRYLVKRTGEKVFLECVQDMDHENMFWYRQDPGLGLRLIYFSYDVKMKEKGDIPEGYSVSREKKERFSLILESASTNQTSMYLCASSLGAGLGGTLFDEQFFGPGTRLTVL.

Written as DNA, the CDR3 is TGCAGTGGTAGGGGGGAAAAACTGTTTTTT. Amino acids: CSGRGEKLFF. The chain combines TRBV20-1 with TRBJ1-4, with a tentative D call TRBD1 (6 bases). The CDR3 runs to 10 residues. Between the trimmed V and J ends, which lost 7 bases and 8 bases, there was a span of 8 bases. Per the germline V gene, CDR1 is DFQATT and CDR2 is SNEGSKA (reference sequence).

The chain links TRBV30 to TRBJ1-5; no clear D gene. V was clipped by 0 bases and J by 0 bases, with 12 bases between them. The germline gives CDR1 GTSNPN, CDR2 SVGIG (reference sequence). The CDR3 length is 16 residues. The CDR3 is CAWSVLNGYSNQPQHF. CDR3 nucleotide sequence: TGTGCCTGGAGTGTACTAAACGGCTATAGCAATCAGCCCCAGCATTTT.

The rearrangement links TRBV4-2 to TRBJ2-1; tentative D call: TRBD1 (5 bases). The V end lost 6 bases, the J end lost 2 bases, and 14 bases lay between the germline ends. This CDR3 contains 15 residues. Germline CDR1 and CDR2: LGHNA and YNFKEQ. The CDR3 DNA is TGTGCCAGCAGGCCTTCAGGGAACCCCTACAATGAGCAGTTCTTC. Translated, it gives CASRPSGNPYNEQFF.

J is TRBJ1-1 and V is TRBV27; perhaps TRBD1 as D (5 bases). V lost 2 bases to trimming and J lost 4 bases, with 14 bases between them. CDR3 length: 15 amino acids. Germline V gene data show CDR1 as MNHEY and CDR2 as SMNVEV (reference sequence). CDR3 protein: CASSLNSLGGTEAFF. The DNA of the CDR3 is TGTGCCAGCAGTTTAAATTCTCTCGGGGGCACTGAAGCTTTCTTT.

The chain is built from TRBV9 and TRBJ2-1, with D possibly TRBD1 on 5 matching bases. V lost 0 bases, J lost 0 bases, and 10 bases lay in between. CDR3 length: 16 residues. Looked up from germline, CDR1 is SGDLS and CDR2 is YYNGEE. The CDR3 region has the DNA TGTGCCAGCAGCGTAGAGGGGTGGGACTCCTACAATGAGCAGTTCTTC. This sequence encodes CASSVEGWDSYNEQFF.

The CDR3 sequence: CASSSRRGLAYEQYF. CDR3 nucleotide sequence: TGTGCCAGCAGCTCCCGCAGGGGCCTAGCCTACGAGCAGTACTTC. The chain has TRBV7-2 and TRBJ2-7, with D maybe TRBD1 (6 bases). Germline values: CDR1 SGHTA, CDR2 FQGNSA. Trimming took off 4 bases at V and 2 bases at J, with 15 bases between the two ends. The CDR3 loop spans 15 amino acids.

This rearrangement joins TRBV12-3 or TRBV12-4 to TRBJ2-5, with D unclear. This CDR3 has 11 amino acids. V shed 7 bases and J shed 0 bases, with 3 bases lying between them. CDR3 amino acids: CASKNQETQYF. As DNA, the CDR3 is TGTGCCAGCAAAAACCAAGAGACCCAGTACTTC.